This TCR beta chain originates from a study of blood T cell repertoires in COVID-19. On the study more broadly: Sites across the United States, Italy and Spain contributed samples from acute and convalescent COVID-19. Sources were T cells, B-cell-depleted T cells, or PBMCs; the material itself was cDNA or gDNA.

Per the study methods: Cell counts per sample came from amplifying reference gene primers. Repertoires were generated with immunoSEQ multiplex PCR, while TCRdb's copy carries only in-frame clones and drops some. D and trimming come from the DNA, and the V and J calls and clone size come from that table. This sample yields roughly 130,000 clones, of which 70% to 85% are seen a single time; 10% to 15% belongs to the top ten. CDR1 is SGHRS and CDR2 is YFSETQ in the germline V gene. The length of the CDR3 is 16 residues. The ends were cut back, 0 bases at V and 0 bases at J, with 10 bases in the middle. The chain couples TRBV5-1 to TRBJ2-1; tentative D call: TRBD2 (6 bases). Sequencing was performed on peripheral blood. This clonotype was obtained from a woman aged 60-75 years with acute or convalescent COVID-19. CDR3 sequence: CASSLETGVSYNEQFF. DNA for the CDR3: TGCGCCAGCAGCTTGGAGACGGGGGTCTCCTACAATGAGCAGTTCTTC.